This T cell receptor beta chain came from a study of OX40 agonist ivuxolimab in advanced cancers. In the study overall: The drug used for patients, ivuxolimab, was an agonistic anti-OX40 (CD134) antibody. Having had anti-PD-1, anti-PD-L1 or anti-CTLA-4 therapy before was allowed, and roughly 38% had some. Study conclusions and caveats: In CD8+ T cells, expanded clones were on average more numerous than in CD4+.

Remarks on this clone: Its cognate antigen is unknown.

In germline, CDR1 is SGHTA, CDR2 FQGTGA. This CDR3 contains 19 residues. The V and J ends lost 2 bases and 2 bases, in that order; junction bases with no gene match: 14. Patients were ruled out by autoimmune disease history or systemic immunosuppression. Method: immunoSEQ multiplex PCR; TCRdb's copy keeps in-frame clones and lacks some. This table has 15,000 to 25,000 clones, around nine tenths appearing once. Sequencing used CD4+ or CD8+ T cells sorted from blood, obtained in a trial of the OX40 agonist ivuxolimab. The TCR was taken from an adult with an advanced solid tumor such as melanoma, head and neck, liver or kidney cancer. This sequence joins TRBV7-3 and TRBJ2-5; 10 bases map to TRBD1. In nucleotides, the CDR3 is TGTGCCAGCAGCTTATTGGGACGACAGGGGGCTCCCCCACAAGAGACCCAGTACTTC. This encodes CASSLLGRQGAPPQETQYF.